The table lists the clone carrying this T cell receptor (beta chain) with a few counts. The antigen remains unidentified. Profiled with immunoSEQ multiplex PCR; TCRdb holds only in-frame clones, not every one. The data contain 50,000 to 75,000 clones, approximately 89% of them singletons. This CDR3 contains 15 residues. CDR1 and CDR2 from the germline V gene are SGHTA and FQGNSA. With 2 bases clipped from V and 8 bases from J, the junction kept 10 bases outside the gene matches. The source of the sample is a study of T cells in localized non-small cell lung cancer. Study findings and constraints: With higher T cell density in blood came longer overall survival. Exceeding tumor, uninvolved adjacent lung had the highest T cell clonality. Tumor samples were not multi-region, leaving intratumor heterogeneity unexcluded.

The chain is built from TRBV7-2 and TRBJ1-2, with TRBD1 matching over 8 bases. This sequence originates from a man aged 40 to 69 with stage I lung adenocarcinoma. The starting material was peripheral blood, obtained before any cancer treatment. CDR3 sequence reads: CASSLRIRGREGYTF. The CDR3 DNA is TGTGCCAGCAGCTTAAGAATCAGGGGGCGAGAGGGCTACACCTTC.